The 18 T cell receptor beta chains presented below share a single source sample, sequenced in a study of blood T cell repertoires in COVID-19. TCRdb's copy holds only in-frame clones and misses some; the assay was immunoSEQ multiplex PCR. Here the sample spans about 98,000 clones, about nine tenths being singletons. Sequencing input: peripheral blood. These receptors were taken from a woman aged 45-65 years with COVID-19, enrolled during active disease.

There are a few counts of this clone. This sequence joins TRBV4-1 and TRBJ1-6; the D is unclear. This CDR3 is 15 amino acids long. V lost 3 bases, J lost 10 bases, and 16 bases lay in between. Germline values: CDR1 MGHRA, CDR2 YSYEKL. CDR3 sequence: CASSHLRAGFSPLHF. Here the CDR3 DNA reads TGCGCCAGCAGCCACCTTCGCGCCGGGTTCTCACCCCTCCACTTT.

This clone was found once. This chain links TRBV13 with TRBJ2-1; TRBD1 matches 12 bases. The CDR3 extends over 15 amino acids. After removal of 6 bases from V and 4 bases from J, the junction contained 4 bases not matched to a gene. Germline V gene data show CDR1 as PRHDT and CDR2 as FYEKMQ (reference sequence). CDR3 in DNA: TGTGCCAGCAGGGGGGACAGGGGGCTTTACAATGAGCAGTTCTTC. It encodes CASRGDRGLYNEQFF.

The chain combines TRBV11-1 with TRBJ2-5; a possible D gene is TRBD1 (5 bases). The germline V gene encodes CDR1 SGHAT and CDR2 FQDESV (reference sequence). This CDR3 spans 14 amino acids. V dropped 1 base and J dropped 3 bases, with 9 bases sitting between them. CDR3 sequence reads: CASSLDDREETQYF. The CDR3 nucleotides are TGTGCCAGCAGCTTAGACGACAGAGAAGAGACCCAGTACTTC.

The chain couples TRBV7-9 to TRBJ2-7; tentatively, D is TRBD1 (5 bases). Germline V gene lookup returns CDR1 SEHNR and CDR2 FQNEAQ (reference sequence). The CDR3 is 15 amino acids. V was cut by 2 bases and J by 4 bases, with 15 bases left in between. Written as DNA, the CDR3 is TGTGCCAGCAGCTTATCCGCCCAGGGCTGGTACGAGCAGTACTTC. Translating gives CASSLSAQGWYEQYF.

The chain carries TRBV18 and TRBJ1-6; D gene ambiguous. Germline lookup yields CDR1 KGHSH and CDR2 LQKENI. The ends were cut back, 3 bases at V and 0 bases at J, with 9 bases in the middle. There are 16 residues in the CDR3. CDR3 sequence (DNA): TGTGCCAGCTCACCGCGGGGAAACTCCTATAATTCACCCCTCCACTTT. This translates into CASSPRGNSYNSPLHF.

The CDR3 bases are TGTGCCAGCAGCTTAGGTGGCGGACACTACGAGCAGTACTTC. As protein: CASSLGGGHYEQYF. The genes are TRBV7-2 and TRBJ2-7, with D possibly TRBD1 on 5 matching bases. The CDR3 is 14 amino acids. Germline values: CDR1 SGHTA, CDR2 FQGNSA. Between the trimmed V and J ends, which lost 1 base and 3 bases, there was a span of 10 bases.

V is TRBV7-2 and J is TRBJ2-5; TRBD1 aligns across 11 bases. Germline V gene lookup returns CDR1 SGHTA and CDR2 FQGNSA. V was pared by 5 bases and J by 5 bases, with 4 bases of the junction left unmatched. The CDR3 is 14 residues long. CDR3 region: CASSPDRGRETQYF. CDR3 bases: TGTGCCAGCAGCCCGGACAGGGGGCGGGAGACCCAGTACTTC.

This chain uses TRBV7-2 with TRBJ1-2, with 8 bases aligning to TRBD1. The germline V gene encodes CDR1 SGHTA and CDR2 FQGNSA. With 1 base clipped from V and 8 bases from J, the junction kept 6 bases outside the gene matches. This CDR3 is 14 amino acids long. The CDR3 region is CASSLGRTGHGYTF. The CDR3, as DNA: TGTGCCAGCAGCTTAGGGAGGACAGGGCACGGCTACACCTTC.

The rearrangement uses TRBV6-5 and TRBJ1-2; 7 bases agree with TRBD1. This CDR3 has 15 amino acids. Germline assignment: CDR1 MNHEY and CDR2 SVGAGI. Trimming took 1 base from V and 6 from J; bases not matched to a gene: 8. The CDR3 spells CASSYWSDRADGYTF. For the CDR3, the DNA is TGTGCCAGCAGTTACTGGTCCGACAGGGCCGATGGCTACACCTTC.

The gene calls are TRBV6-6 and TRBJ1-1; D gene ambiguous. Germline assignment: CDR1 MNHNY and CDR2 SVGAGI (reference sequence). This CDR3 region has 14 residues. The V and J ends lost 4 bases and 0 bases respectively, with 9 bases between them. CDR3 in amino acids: CASSFGRMNTEAFF. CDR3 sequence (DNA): TGTGCCAGCAGTTTCGGTAGAATGAACACTGAAGCTTTCTTT.

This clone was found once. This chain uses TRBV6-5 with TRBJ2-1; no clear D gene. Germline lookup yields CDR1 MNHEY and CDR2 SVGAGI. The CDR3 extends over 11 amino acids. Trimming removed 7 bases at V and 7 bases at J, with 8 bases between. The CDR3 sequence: CASTLRNEQFF. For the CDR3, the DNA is TGTGCCAGCACCTTGAGGAATGAGCAGTTCTTC.

DNA of the CDR3: TGCGCCAGCAGCGCGTTCGTAGAGGGCGGCGAGCAGTACTTC. Translation gives CASSAFVEGGEQYF. The chain is built from TRBV5-1 and TRBJ2-7, with D possibly matching TRBD2 (5 bases). Germline V lookup: CDR1 SGHRS, CDR2 YFSETQ. This CDR3 spans 14 amino acids. The V end lost 4 bases, the J end lost 6 bases, and 17 bases lay between the germline ends.

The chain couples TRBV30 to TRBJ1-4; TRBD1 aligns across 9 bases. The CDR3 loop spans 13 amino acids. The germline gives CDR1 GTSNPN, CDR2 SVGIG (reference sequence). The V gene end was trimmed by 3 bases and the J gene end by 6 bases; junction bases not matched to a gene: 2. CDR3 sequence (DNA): TGTGCCTGGAGAAGGACAGGGGATGAAAAACTGTTTTTT. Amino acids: CAWRRTGDEKLFF.

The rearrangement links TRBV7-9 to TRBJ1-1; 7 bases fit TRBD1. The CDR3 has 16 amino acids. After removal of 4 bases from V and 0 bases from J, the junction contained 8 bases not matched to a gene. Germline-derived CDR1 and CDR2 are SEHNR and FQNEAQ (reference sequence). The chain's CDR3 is CASSSESGQMNTEAFF. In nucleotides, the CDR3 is TGTGCCAGCAGCTCAGAATCGGGACAGATGAACACTGAAGCTTTCTTT.

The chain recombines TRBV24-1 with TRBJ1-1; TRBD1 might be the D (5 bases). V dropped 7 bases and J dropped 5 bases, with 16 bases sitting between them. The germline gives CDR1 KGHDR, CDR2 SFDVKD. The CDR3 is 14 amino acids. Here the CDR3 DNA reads TGTGCCACCAGCGCAGGGTCAGGGAAGACTGAAGCTTTCTTT. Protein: CATSAGSGKTEAFF.

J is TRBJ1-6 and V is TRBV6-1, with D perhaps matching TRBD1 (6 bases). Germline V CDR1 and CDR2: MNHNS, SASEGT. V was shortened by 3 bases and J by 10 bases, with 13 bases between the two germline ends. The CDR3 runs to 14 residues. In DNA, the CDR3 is TGTGCCAGCAGTGACGGGGGGGCAGGGTCACCCCTCCACTTT. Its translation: CASSDGGAGSPLHF.

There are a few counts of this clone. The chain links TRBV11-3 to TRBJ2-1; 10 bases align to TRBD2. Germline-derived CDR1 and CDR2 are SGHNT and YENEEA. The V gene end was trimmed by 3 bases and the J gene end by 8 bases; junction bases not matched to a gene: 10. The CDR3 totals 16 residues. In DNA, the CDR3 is TGTGCCAGCAGCTTGGGCCTAGCGGGGGAGTTTGATGAGCAGTTCTTC. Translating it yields CASSLGLAGEFDEQFF.

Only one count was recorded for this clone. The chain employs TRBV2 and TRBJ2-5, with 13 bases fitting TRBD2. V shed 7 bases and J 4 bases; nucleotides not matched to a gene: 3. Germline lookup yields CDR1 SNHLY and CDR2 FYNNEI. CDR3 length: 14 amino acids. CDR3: CASTGLAGLETQYF. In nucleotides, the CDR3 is TGTGCCAGCACGGGACTAGCGGGGTTAGAGACCCAGTACTTC.